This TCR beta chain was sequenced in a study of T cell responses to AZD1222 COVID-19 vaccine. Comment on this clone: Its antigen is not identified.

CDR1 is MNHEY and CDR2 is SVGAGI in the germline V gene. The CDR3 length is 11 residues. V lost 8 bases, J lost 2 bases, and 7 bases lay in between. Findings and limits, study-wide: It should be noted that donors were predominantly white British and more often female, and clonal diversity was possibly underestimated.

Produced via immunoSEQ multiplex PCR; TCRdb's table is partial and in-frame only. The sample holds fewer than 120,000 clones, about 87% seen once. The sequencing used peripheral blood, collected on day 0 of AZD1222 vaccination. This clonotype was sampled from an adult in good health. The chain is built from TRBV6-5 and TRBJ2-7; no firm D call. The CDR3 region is CASGPTYEQYF. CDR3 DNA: TGTGCCAGCGGCCCCACCTACGAGCAGTACTTC.